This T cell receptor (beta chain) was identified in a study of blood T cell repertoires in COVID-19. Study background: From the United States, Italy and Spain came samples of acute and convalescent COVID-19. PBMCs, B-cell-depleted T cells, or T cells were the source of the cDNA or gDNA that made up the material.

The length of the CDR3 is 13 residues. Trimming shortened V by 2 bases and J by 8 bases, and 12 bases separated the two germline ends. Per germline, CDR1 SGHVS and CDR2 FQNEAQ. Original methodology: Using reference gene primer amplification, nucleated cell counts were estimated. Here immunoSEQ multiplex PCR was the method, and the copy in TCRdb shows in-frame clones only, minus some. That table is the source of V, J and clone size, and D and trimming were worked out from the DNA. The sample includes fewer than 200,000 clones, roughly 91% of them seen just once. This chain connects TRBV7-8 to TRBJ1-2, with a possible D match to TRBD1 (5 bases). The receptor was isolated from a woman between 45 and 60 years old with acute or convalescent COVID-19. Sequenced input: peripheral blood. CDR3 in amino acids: CASSLLSGLGYTF. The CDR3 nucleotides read TGTGCCAGCAGCTTACTCTCAGGGCTCGGCTACACCTTC.